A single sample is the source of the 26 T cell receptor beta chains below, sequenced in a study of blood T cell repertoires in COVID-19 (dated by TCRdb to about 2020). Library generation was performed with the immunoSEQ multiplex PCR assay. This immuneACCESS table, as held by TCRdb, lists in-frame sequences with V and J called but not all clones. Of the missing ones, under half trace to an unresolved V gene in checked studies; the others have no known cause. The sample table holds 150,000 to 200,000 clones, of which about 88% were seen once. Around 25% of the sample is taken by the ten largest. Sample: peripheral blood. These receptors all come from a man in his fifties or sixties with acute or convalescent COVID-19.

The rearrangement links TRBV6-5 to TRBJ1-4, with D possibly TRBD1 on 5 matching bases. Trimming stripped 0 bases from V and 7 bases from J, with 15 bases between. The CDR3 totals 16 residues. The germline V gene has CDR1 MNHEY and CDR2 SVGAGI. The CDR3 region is CASSYSGLGAGEKLFF. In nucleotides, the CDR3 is TGTGCCAGCAGTTACTCGGGTTTAGGGGCTGGTGAAAAACTGTTTTTT.

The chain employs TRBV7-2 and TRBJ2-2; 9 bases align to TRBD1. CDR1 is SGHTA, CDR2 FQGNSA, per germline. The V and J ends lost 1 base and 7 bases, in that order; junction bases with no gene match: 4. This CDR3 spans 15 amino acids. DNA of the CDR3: TGTGCCAGCAGCTTAGTGGGACAGGGAGACGGGGAGCTGTTTTTT. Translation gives CASSLVGQGDGELFF.

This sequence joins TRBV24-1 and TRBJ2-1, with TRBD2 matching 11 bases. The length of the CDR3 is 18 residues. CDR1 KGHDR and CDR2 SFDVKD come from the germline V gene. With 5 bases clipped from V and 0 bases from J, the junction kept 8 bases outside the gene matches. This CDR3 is CATSASTSGGFSYNEQFF. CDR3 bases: TGTGCCACCAGTGCCTCTACTAGCGGGGGATTCTCCTACAATGAGCAGTTCTTC.

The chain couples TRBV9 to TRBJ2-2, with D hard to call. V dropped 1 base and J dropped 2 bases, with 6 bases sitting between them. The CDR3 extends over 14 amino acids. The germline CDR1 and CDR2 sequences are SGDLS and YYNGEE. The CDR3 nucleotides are TGTGCCAGCAGCGTACTGTATAACACCGGGGAGCTGTTTTTT. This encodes CASSVLYNTGELFF.

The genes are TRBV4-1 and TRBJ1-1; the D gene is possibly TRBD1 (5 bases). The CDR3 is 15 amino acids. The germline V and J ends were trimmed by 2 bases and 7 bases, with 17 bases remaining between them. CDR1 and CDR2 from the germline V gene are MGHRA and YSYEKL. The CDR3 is CASSQPDRAPLEAFF. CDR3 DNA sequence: TGCGCCAGCAGCCAACCCGACAGAGCACCACTTGAAGCTTTCTTT.

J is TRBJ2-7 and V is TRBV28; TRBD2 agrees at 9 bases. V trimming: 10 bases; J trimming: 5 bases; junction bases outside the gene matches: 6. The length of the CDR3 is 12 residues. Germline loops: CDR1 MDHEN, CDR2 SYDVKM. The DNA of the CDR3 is TGTGCCACCTTAGCGGGAGTCCACGAGCAGTACTTC. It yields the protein CATLAGVHEQYF.

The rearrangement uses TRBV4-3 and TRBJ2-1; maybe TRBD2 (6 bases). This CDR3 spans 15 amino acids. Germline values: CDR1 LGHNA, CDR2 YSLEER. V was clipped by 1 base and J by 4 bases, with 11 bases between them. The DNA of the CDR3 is TGCGCCAGCAGCCAAGCCGGGACTGGTTACAATGAGCAGTTCTTC. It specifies CASSQAGTGYNEQFF.

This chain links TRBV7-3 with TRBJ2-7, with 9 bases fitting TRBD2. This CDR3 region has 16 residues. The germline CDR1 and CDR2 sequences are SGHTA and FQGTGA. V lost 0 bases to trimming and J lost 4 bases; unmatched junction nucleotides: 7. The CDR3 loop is CASSLTSASGKYEQYF. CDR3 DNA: TGTGCCAGCAGCTTAACCTCGGCTAGCGGGAAGTACGAGCAGTACTTC.

The DNA of the CDR3 is TGCGCCAGCAGCCTTTCAGGGGATTATAATTCACCCCTCCACTTT. Amino acids: CASSLSGDYNSPLHF. The rearrangement links TRBV5-1 to TRBJ1-6; tentative D call: TRBD1 (6 bases). Trimming pared 4 bases from V and 4 bases from J, leaving 12 bases between. CDR3 length: 15 amino acids. Per the germline V gene, CDR1 is SGHRS and CDR2 is YFSETQ.

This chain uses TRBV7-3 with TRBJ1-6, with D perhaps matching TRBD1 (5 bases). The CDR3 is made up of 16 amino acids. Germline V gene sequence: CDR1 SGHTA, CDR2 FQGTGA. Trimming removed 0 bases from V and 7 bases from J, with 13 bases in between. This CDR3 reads CASSLTGQGGNSPLHF. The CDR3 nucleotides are TGTGCCAGCAGCTTAACCGGTCAGGGTGGAAATTCACCCCTCCACTTT.

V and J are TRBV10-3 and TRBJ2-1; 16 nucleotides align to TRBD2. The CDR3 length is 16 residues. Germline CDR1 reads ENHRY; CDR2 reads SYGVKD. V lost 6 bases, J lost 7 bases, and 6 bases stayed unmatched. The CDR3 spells CAIRGTSGRGGNEQFF. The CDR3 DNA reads TGTGCCATCAGAGGGACTAGCGGGAGGGGTGGGAATGAGCAGTTCTTC.

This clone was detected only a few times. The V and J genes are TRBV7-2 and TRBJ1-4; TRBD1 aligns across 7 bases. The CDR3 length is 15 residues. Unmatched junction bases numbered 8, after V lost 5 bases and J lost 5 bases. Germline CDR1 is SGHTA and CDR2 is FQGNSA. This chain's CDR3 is CASSPRPGGNEKLFF. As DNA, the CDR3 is TGTGCCAGCAGCCCCCGGCCAGGGGGGAATGAAAAACTGTTTTTT.

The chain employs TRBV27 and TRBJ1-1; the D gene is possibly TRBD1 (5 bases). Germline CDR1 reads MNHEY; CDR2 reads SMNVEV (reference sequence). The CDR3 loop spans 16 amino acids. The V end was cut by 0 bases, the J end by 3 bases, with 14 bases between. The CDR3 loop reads CASSLSLGGVDTEAFF. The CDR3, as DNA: TGTGCCAGCAGTTTATCTCTTGGGGGGGTAGACACTGAAGCTTTCTTT.

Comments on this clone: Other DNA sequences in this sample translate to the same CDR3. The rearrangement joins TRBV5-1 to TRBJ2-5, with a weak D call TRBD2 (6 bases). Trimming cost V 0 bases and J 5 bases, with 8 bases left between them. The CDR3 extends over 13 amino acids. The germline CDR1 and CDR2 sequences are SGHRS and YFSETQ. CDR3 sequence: CASSLEGLETQYF. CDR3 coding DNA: TGCGCCAGCAGCTTGGAGGGACTTGAGACCCAGTACTTC.

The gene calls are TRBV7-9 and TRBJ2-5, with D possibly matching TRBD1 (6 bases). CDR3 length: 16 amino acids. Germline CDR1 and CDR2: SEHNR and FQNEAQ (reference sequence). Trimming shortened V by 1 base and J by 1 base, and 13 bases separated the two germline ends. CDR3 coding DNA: TGTGCCAGCAGCTTAGGGGGGCCAGCTCCCCAAGAGACCCAGTACTTC. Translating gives CASSLGGPAPQETQYF.

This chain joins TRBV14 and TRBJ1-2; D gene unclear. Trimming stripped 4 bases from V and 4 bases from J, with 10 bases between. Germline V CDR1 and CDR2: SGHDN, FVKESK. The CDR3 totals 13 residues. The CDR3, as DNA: TGTGCCAGCAGCCCCATACATGGCTATGGCTACACCTTC. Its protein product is CASSPIHGYGYTF. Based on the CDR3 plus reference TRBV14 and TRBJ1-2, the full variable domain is EAGVTQFPSHSVIEKGQTVTLRCDPISGHDNLYWYRRVMGKEIKFLLHFVKESKQDESGMPNNRFLAERTGGTYSTLKVQPAELEDSGVYFCASSPIHGYGYTFGSGTRLTVV.

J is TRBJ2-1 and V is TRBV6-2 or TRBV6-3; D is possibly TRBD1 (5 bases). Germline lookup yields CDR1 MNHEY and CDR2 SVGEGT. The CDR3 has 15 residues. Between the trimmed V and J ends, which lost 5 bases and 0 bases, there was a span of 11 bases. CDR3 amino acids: CASSRQRSSYNEQFF. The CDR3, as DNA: TGTGCCAGCAGTAGACAGAGGAGCTCCTACAATGAGCAGTTCTTC.

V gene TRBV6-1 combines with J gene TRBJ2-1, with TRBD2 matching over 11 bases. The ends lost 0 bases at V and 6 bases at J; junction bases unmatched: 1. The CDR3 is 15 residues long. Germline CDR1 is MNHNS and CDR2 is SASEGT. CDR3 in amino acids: CASSEASGGANEQFF. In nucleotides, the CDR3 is TGTGCCAGCAGTGAAGCTAGCGGGGGGGCCAATGAGCAGTTCTTC.

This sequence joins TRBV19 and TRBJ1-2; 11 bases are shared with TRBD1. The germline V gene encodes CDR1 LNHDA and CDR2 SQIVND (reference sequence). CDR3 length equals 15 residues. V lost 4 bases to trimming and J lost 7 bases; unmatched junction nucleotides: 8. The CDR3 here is CASSNRDRGFSGYTF. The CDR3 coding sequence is TGTGCCAGTAGTAACCGGGACAGGGGGTTCTCTGGCTACACCTTC.

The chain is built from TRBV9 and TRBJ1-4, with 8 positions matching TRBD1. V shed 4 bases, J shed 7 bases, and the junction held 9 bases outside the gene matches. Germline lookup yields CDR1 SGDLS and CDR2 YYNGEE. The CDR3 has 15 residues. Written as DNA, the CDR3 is TGTGCCAGCAGCTCTCGGACAGGGCAGCGTGAAAAACTGTTTTTT. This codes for CASSSRTGQREKLFF.

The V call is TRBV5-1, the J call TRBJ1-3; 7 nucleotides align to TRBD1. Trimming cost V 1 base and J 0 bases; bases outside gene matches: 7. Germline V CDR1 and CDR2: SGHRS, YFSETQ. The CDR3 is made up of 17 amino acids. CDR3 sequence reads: CASSLRQGRGSGNTIYF. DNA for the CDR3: TGCGCCAGCAGCTTGAGACAGGGAAGGGGCTCTGGAAACACCATATATTTT.

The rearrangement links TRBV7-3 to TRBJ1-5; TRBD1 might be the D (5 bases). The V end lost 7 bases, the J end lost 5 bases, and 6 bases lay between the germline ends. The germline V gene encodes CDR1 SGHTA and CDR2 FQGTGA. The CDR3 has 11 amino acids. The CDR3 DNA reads TGTGCCAGCACGGGGGATCAGCCCCAGCATTTT. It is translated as CASTGDQPQHF. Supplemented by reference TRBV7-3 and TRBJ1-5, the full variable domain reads GAGVSQTPSNKVTEKGKYVELRCDPISGHTALYWYRQSLGQGPEFLIYFQGTGAADDSGLPNDRFFAVRPEGSVSTLKIQRTERGDSAVYLCASTGDQPQHFGDGTRLSIL.

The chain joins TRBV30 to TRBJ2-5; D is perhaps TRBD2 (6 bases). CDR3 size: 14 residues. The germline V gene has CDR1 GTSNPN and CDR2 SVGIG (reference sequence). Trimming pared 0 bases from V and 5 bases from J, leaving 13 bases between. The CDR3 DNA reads TGTGCCTGGAGTGTCGGGTTCGGAGGGGAGACCCAGTACTTC. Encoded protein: CAWSVGFGGETQYF.

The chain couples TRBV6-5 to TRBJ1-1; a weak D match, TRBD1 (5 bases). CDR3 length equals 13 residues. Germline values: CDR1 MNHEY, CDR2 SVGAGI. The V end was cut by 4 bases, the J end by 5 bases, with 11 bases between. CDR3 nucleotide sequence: TGTGCCAGCAGTTCGTCAGGGAGGACTGAAGCTTTCTTT. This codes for CASSSSGRTEAFF.

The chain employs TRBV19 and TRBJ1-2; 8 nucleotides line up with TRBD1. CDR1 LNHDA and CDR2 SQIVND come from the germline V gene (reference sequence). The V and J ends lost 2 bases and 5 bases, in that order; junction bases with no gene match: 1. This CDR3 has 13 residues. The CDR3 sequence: CASSIRQGYGYTF. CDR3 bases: TGTGCCAGTAGTATAAGACAGGGGTATGGCTACACCTTC.

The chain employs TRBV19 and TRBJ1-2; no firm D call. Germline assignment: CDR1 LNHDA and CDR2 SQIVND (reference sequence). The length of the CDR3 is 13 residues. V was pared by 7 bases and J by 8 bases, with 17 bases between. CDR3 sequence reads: CASTYGVDGGYTF. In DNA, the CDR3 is TGTGCCAGTACTTACGGGGTGGACGGCGGCTACACCTTC. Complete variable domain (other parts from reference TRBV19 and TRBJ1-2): DGGITQSPKYLFRKEGQNVTLSCEQNLNHDAMYWYRQDPGQGLRLIYYSQIVNDFQKGDIAEGYSVSREKKESFPLTVTSAQKNPTAFYLCASTYGVDGGYTFGSGTRLTVV.